Following are 20 T cell receptor beta chains from one sample sequenced in a study of post-analysis software for immune sequencing data. Whole-study results and caveats: Several TRBV segments were more frequent in patients than controls; TRBV5-6, TRBV5-1 and TRBV20-1 belonged to this group.

Their target antigens are unknown. Sequencing libraries made from TCR beta cDNA carried unique molecular identifiers. Using its own MiXCR run on the PCR reads, TCRdb lists one record per CDR3 protein. The repertoire has 450,000 to 700,000 distinct CDR3 sequences, around 40% of them found once; the top ten carry approximately 1.7%. The sample consisted of blood. Receptors were obtained from a girl aged 5-17 years with multiple sclerosis.

This sequence joins TRBV10-3 and TRBJ2-1; TRBD1 or TRBD2 may be the D gene (5 bases each). The CDR3 sequence is 15 residues long. Germline lookup yields CDR1 ENHRY and CDR2 SYGVKD. Trimming took off 8 bases at V and 0 bases at J, with 14 bases between the two ends. The CDR3 protein is CAIGLGVFSYNEQFF. For the CDR3, the DNA is TGTGCCATCGGTCTGGGGGTTTTCTCCTACAATGAGCAGTTCTTC.

The chain employs TRBV6-5 and TRBJ2-5; D perhaps matches TRBD1 (6 bases). Germline V lookup: CDR1 MNHEY, CDR2 SVGAGI. This CDR3 is built from 15 residues. Trimming removed 1 base from V and 3 bases from J, with 12 bases in between. The CDR3 bases are TGTGCCAGCAGTTACTTGGGGGCCCCTGAAGAGACCCAGTACTTC. Residues: CASSYLGAPEETQYF.

V and J are TRBV6-6 and TRBJ1-4; D is uncertain. The CDR3 totals 15 residues. Trimming shortened V by 0 bases and J by 8 bases, and 13 bases separated the two germline ends. Germline V gene data show CDR1 as MNHNY and CDR2 as SVGAGI (reference sequence). The CDR3 reads CASSYSEGSNEKLFF. The CDR3 DNA follows: TGTGCCAGCAGTTACTCGGAGGGTTCAAACGAAAAACTGTTTTTT.

This clonotype was observed a few times. The V gene is TRBV9, the J gene TRBJ2-3, with D unresolved. Trimming removed 0 bases from V and 0 bases from J, with 8 bases in between. Germline CDR1 is SGDLS and CDR2 is YYNGEE. This CDR3 comprises 15 residues. The CDR3 loop is CASSVARISTDTQYF. The CDR3 bases are TGTGCCAGCAGCGTAGCTAGGATAAGCACAGATACGCAGTATTTT.

This CDR3 reads CASSYSKVEMRYF. The CDR3 coding sequence is TGTGCCAGCAGTTACTCGAAGGTAGAAATGCGGTACTTC. The chain couples TRBV6-2 or TRBV6-3 to TRBJ2-4; D not resolved. Germline CDR1 MNHEY, CDR2 SVGEGT. CDR3 length: 13 amino acids. Trimming took off 0 bases at V and 15 bases at J, with 15 bases between the two ends.

The chain is built from TRBV7-9 and TRBJ2-5, with D maybe TRBD1 (7 bases). CDR1 is SEHNR, CDR2 FQNEAQ, per germline (reference sequence). The CDR3 is 16 amino acids. V lost 1 base, J lost 0 bases, and 12 bases lay in between. The CDR3 loop reads CASSLGGTEYQETQYF. CDR3 nucleotides: TGTGCCAGCAGCTTAGGCGGGACAGAGTACCAAGAGACCCAGTACTTC.

V and J are TRBV5-1 and TRBJ2-6, with 8 positions matching TRBD1. The CDR3 covers 16 residues. V was pared by 8 bases and J by 0 bases, with 7 bases of the junction left unmatched. CDR1 and CDR2 from the germline V gene are SGHRS and YFSETQ. CDR3: CASGQGDVSGANVLTF. The CDR3 DNA reads TGCGCCAGTGGACAGGGAGACGTCTCTGGGGCCAACGTCCTGACTTTC.

This chain joins TRBV30 and TRBJ2-1; 15 bases agree with TRBD2. Germline-derived CDR1 and CDR2 are GTSNPN and SVGIG (reference sequence). The CDR3 runs to 15 residues. Unmatched junction bases numbered 5, after V lost 5 bases and J lost 6 bases. CDR3 sequence reads: CAWAGTSGRLNEQFF. The CDR3 bases are TGTGCCTGGGCCGGGACTAGCGGGAGGCTCAATGAGCAGTTCTTC.

This clonotype has just a few counts. DNA of the CDR3: TGTGCCAGCAACCCAGGGGTCGGCGGGCCTTACAATGAGCAGTTCTTC. It encodes CASNPGVGGPYNEQFF. This chain uses TRBV12-3 or TRBV12-4 with TRBJ2-1, with D perhaps matching TRBD1 (6 bases). V was cut by 7 bases and J by 4 bases, with 20 bases left in between. The CDR3 is 16 amino acids.

This chain links TRBV24-1 with TRBJ1-2, with a weak D call TRBD1 (6 bases). V gave up 2 bases and J gave up 8 bases, with 11 bases separating them. The CDR3 is 13 amino acids. Germline loops: CDR1 KGHDR, CDR2 SFDVKD. The CDR3 reads CATSDWGLGGYTF. The CDR3 nucleotides are TGTGCCACCAGTGATTGGGGGCTAGGAGGCTACACCTTC.

This clonotype was counted a few times. This chain links TRBV5-1 with TRBJ2-6; perhaps TRBD1 as D (5 bases). V was pared by 2 bases and J by 1 base, with 13 bases between. The CDR3 totals 17 residues. Germline CDR1 reads SGHRS; CDR2 reads YFSETQ. The CDR3 DNA sequence: TGCGCCAGCAGCTTACAGCAGGGATTATCTGGGGCCAACGTCCTGACTTTC. Protein product: CASSLQQGLSGANVLTF. Looking up the rest from reference TRBV5-1 and TRBJ2-6 gives the full variable domain: KAGVTQTPRYLIKTRGQQVTLSCSPISGHRSVSWYQQTPGQGLQFLFEYFSETQRNKGNFPGRFSGRQFSNSRSEMNVSTLELGDSALYLCASSLQQGLSGANVLTFGAGSRLTVL.

A single count supports this clonotype. The rearrangement uses TRBV29-1 and TRBJ2-7, with TRBD1 matching over 7 bases. With 7 bases clipped from V and 0 bases from J, the junction kept 6 bases outside the gene matches. Germline CDR1 SQVTM, CDR2 ANQGSEA. The CDR3 is 13 residues long. CDR3 protein: CSAMTGSSYEQYF. In DNA form, the CDR3 reads TGCAGCGCAATGACAGGGAGCTCCTACGAGCAGTACTTC.

Only a few counts were recorded for this clonotype. The V call is TRBV5-4, the J call TRBJ1-1; D gene ambiguous. This CDR3 is 13 amino acids long. Germline V CDR1 and CDR2: SGHNT, YYREEE (reference sequence). CDR3 residues: CASKLNRNTEAFF. The CDR3 bases are TGTGCTTCCAAGCTAAACAGGAACACTGAAGCTTTCTTT.

The chain links TRBV7-2 to TRBJ2-1; the match to TRBD2 covers 11 bases. V trimming: 5 bases; J trimming: 15 bases; junction bases outside the gene matches: 6. Germline V gene sequence: CDR1 SGHTA, CDR2 FQGNSA. CDR3 size: 12 residues. CDR3 sequence (DNA): TGTGCCAGCAGCCCATCTAGCGGGGGGCGGTTCTTC. This translates into CASSPSSGGRFF. The full variable domain, rest sourced from reference TRBV7-2 and TRBJ2-1, is GAGVSQSPSNKVTEKGKDVELRCDPISGHTALYWYRQSLGQGLEFLIYFQGNSAPDKSGLPSDRFSAERTGGSVSTLTIQRTQQEDSAVYLCASSPSSGGRFFGPGTRLTVL.

The chain combines TRBV7-2 with TRBJ2-7; a weak D match, TRBD2 (5 bases). Trimming left V 1 base short and J 12 bases short, with 16 bases between. Germline lookup yields CDR1 SGHTA and CDR2 FQGNSA. The CDR3 is 13 residues long. For the CDR3, the DNA is TGTGCCAGCAGCTTAGGGGGTCGGGTAGAGGGGTACTTC. Amino acid sequence: CASSLGGRVEGYF.

The rearrangement links TRBV27 to TRBJ1-2, with D tentatively TRBD1 (6 bases). The V gene lost 5 bases and the J gene lost 2 bases, with 12 bases spanning the gap. CDR3 length equals 14 residues. Germline V gene lookup returns CDR1 MNHEY and CDR2 SMNVEV (reference sequence). CDR3 sequence (DNA): TGTGCCAGCAGTAAAAACAGGGAAAACTATGGCTACACCTTC. Translated, it gives CASSKNRENYGYTF.

This clonotype was detected only a few times. The chain joins TRBV27 to TRBJ2-7; a weak D match, TRBD2 (7 bases). In germline, CDR1 is MNHEY, CDR2 SMNVEV (reference sequence). V lost 6 bases and J lost 6, with 18 bases in between. There are 14 residues in the CDR3. CDR3 residues: CASSPGTGGLEQYF. CDR3 DNA: TGTGCCAGCAGCCCCGGGACGGGGGGCCTCGAGCAGTACTTC.

The J gene is TRBJ2-5, the V gene TRBV5-1; D may be TRBD1 (5 bases). The CDR3 extends over 14 amino acids. The V gene's germline CDR1 is SGHRS and CDR2 YFSETQ. V dropped 0 bases and J dropped 7 bases, with 13 bases sitting between them. The CDR3 bases are TGCGCCAGCAGCTTGGATCAGGGTACCCGGACCCAGTACTTC. It encodes CASSLDQGTRTQYF.

The V gene is TRBV7-2, the J gene TRBJ1-4; weak D call: TRBD1 (5 bases). Per the germline V gene, CDR1 is SGHTA and CDR2 is FQGNSA. Trimming took off 7 bases at V and 7 bases at J, with 13 bases between the two ends. This CDR3 contains 13 residues. The CDR3 sequence is CASTLGGSEKLFF. For the CDR3, the DNA is TGTGCCAGCACCCTCGGGGGGAGTGAAAAACTGTTTTTT.

J is TRBJ2-7 and V is TRBV5-1; weak D call: TRBD1 (6 bases). The CDR3 totals 15 residues. Trimming stripped 1 base from V and 0 bases from J, with 11 bases between. In germline, CDR1 is SGHRS, CDR2 YFSETQ. CDR3 amino acids: CASSLSRGTSYEQYF. CDR3 coding DNA: TGCGCCAGCAGCTTGAGCAGGGGTACCTCCTACGAGCAGTACTTC.